This TCR beta chain emerged from a study of cytomegalovirus exposure and HLA in healthy donors. Researchers ran the PCR with 60 Vbeta and 13 Jbeta primers. Original handling: In a later analysis, of roughly 73 million unique beta chains, about 12 million appeared in at least two donors. Measured with immunoSEQ multiplex PCR; TCRdb has only the in-frame clones, and not every one. V, J and clone size were drawn from that table, and D and trimming were deduced from the DNA. The sample has approximately 110,000 clones; the top ten hold approximately 2%. Germline V gene sequence: CDR1 MNHEY, CDR2 SVGAGI. The length of the CDR3 is 12 residues. Trimming removed 5 bases from V and 7 bases from J, with 9 bases in between.

The clonotype was recovered from a middle-aged man in good health and CMV-seronegative. The sequenced sample was PBMCs. The chain joins TRBV6-5 to TRBJ1-5; D is unclear. CDR3 sequence (DNA): TGTGCCAGCAGTGACCCGGGACAGCCCCAGCATTTT. Amino acid sequence: CASSDPGQPQHF.